This T cell receptor (beta chain) was recorded in a study of cytomegalovirus exposure and HLA in healthy donors. In germline, CDR1 is SEHNR, CDR2 FQNEAQ (reference sequence). CDR3 size: 18 residues. Trimming cost V 4 bases and J 6 bases; bases outside gene matches: 11. Study results and limitations: A later analysis associated 16,951 TCR beta sequences with HLA alleles at a 0.05 false discovery rate.

The PCR made use of 60 Vbeta and 13 Jbeta primers. Only in-frame clones appear in the TCRdb table, and some are missing; sequencing was by immunoSEQ multiplex PCR. The data show some 110,000 clones, around 81% seen once. Points on this clone: Its antigen is undetermined.

This TCR was recovered from a woman in her 30s in good health and CMV-seronegative. Sequenced sample: PBMCs. The chain has TRBV7-9 and TRBJ2-3; 15 positions match TRBD2. CDR3 nucleotide sequence: TGTGCCAGCAGCTCCCGGACTAGCGGGAGGGGACGGGCGGATACGCAGTATTTT. It is translated as CASSSRTSGRGRADTQYF.